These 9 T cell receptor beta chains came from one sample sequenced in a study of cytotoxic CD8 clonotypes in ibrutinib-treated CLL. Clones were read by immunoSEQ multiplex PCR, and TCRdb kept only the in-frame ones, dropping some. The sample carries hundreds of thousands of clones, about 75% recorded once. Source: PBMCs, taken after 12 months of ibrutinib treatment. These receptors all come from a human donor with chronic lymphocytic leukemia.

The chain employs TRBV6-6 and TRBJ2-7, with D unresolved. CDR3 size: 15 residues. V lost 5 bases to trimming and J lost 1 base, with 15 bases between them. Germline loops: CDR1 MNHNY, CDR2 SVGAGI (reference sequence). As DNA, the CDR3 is TGTGCCAGCAGTCGACTGGTAACCCATTCCTACGAGCAGTACTTC. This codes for CASSRLVTHSYEQYF.

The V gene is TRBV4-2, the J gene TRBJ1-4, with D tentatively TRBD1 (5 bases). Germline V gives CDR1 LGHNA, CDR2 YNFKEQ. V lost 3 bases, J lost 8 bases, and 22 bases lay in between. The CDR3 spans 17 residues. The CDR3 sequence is CASSQASGTPVGEKLFF. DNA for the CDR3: TGTGCCAGCAGCCAGGCATCCGGGACGCCGGTCGGAGAAAAACTGTTTTTT.

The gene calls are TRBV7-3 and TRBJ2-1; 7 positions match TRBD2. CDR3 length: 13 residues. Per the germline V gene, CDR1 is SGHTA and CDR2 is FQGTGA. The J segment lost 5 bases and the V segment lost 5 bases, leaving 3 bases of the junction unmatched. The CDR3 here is CASSRGTNNEQFF. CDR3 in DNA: TGTGCCAGCAGCCGGGGGACTAACAATGAGCAGTTCTTC.

CDR3 region: CASRVSGVSGELFF. CDR3 coding DNA: TGTGCCAGCAGGGTTTCAGGGGTCTCCGGGGAGCTGTTTTTT. The chain combines TRBV9 with TRBJ2-2; maybe TRBD1 (6 bases). Germline CDR1 SGDLS, CDR2 YYNGEE. The germline V and J ends were trimmed by 5 bases and 6 bases, with 14 bases remaining between them. The CDR3 is made up of 14 amino acids.

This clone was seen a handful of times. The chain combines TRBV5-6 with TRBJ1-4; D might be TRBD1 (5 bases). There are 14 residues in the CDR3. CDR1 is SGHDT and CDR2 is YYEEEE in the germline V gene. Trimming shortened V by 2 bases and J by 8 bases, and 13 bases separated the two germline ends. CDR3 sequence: CASSFNPGNEKLFF. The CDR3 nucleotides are TGTGCCAGCAGCTTTAACCCAGGGAACGAAAAACTGTTTTTT.

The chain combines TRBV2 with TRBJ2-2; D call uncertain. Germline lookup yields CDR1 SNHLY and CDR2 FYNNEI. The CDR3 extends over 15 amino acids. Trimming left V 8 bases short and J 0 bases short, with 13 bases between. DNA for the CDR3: TGTGCCAGCCAGGCGTCGGCCACGAACACCGGGGAGCTGTTTTTT. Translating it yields CASQASATNTGELFF.

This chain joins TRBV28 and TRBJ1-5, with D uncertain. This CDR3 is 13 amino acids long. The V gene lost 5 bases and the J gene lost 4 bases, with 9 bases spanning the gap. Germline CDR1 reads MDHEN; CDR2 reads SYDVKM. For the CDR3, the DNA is TGTGCCAGCAGTGACACGGTTAATCAGCCCCAGCATTTT. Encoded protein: CASSDTVNQPQHF. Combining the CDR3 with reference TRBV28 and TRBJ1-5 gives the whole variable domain DVKVTQSSRYLVKRTGEKVFLECVQDMDHENMFWYRQDPGLGLRLIYFSYDVKMKEKGDIPEGYSVSREKKERFSLILESASTNQTSMYLCASSDTVNQPQHFGDGTRLSIL.

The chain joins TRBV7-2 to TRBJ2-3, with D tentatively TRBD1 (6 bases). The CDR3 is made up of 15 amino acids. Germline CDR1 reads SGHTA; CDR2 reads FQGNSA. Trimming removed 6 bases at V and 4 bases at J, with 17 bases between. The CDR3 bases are TGTGCCAGCAGACCAACAGGGAACCTCGCAGATACGCAGTATTTT. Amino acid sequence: CASRPTGNLADTQYF.

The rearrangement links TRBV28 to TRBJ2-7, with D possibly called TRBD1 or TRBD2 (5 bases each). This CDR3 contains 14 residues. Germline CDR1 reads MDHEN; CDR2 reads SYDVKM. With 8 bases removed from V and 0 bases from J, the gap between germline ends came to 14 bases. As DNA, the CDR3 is TGTGCCAGCGGTATTGGGGGTAGCTCCTACGAGCAGTACTTC. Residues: CASGIGGSSYEQYF.